A selection of T cell receptor beta chains follows, all from one sample in a study of blood T cell repertoires in COVID-19. Assay used: immunoSEQ multiplex PCR; TCRdb lists only in-frame clones, some missing. There are a few hundred thousand clones in the sample; about 86% occur only once, and 3% to 4% lies in the top ten. The source material was PBMCs or T cells enriched from blood (not recorded which). The source is a woman between 40 and 55 years old with acute COVID-19. Both conserved end residues are part of each CDR3. A D gene is named only where the DNA matches it firmly.

D gene	V gene	J gene	CDR3 protein
TRBD2	TRBV2	TRBJ2-3	CASTPSGLATDTQYF
NA	TRBV3-1/TRBV3-2	TRBJ2-7	CASSRAGGDEQYF
NA	TRBV11-2	TRBJ1-1	CASSLDLPVMNTEAFF
NA	TRBV5-1	TRBJ1-1	CASSSERVMNTEAFF
TRBD2	TRBV27	TRBJ2-7	CASSFMALAGGNEQYF
TRBD1	TRBV18	TRBJ1-6	CASSIGTGESPLHF
NA	TRBV6-5	TRBJ1-2	CASALGRIDGYTF
NA	TRBV7-2	TRBJ2-7	CASSLRGGGATPYEQYF
TRBD1	TRBV7-9	TRBJ1-3	CASSSRDRVTGNTIYF
NA	TRBV5-5	TRBJ2-5	CASSLDWSGETQYF
TRBD1	TRBV28	TRBJ2-7	CASRGTVSYEQYF
NA	TRBV5-8	TRBJ1-1	CASSVREGTEAFF
NA	TRBV5-4	TRBJ1-2	CASSFSARYGYTF
NA	TRBV28	TRBJ1-1	CASSLGAGDSAFF
NA	TRBV2	TRBJ1-5	CASQSGLNQPQHF
NA	TRBV29-1	TRBJ1-1	CSVSATGGANTEAFF
NA	TRBV3-1/TRBV3-2	TRBJ2-1	CASSQGRSFNEQFF
TRBD1	TRBV10-3	TRBJ2-3	CAIKGGTGTDTQYF
NA	TRBV27	TRBJ1-2	CASSLSNGFGGYTF
NA	TRBV6-1	TRBJ1-5	CASSEDGGQPQHF
TRBD1	TRBV9	TRBJ1-6	CASSPVGQAAGSPLHF
NA	TRBV19	TRBJ2-3	CASSTMAAADTQYF
NA	TRBV12-3/TRBV12-4	TRBJ2-4	CASSLGDIQYF
NA	TRBV9	TRBJ2-1	CASSVGHTYNEQFF
TRBD1	TRBV5-1	TRBJ1-3	CASSRTGGSGNTIYF
NA	TRBV14	TRBJ2-7	CASFLGGISSYEQYF
TRBD1	TRBV6-5	TRBJ1-1	CASRTGAETEAFF
NA	TRBV5-3	TRBJ1-3	CARSRPLEEGNTIYF
NA	TRBV10-3	TRBJ1-1	CAISESSREAFF
TRBD2	TRBV7-9	TRBJ2-1	CASKPSGNNEQFF
TRBD1	TRBV2	TRBJ2-7	CASRTGTATSYEQYF
TRBD2	TRBV2	TRBJ2-3	CATGLADGVGTDTQYF
TRBD2	TRBV30	TRBJ2-3	CATEIGGGSTDTQYF
TRBD2	TRBV3-1/TRBV3-2	TRBJ2-5	CASSHPMISWLAGQETQYF
TRBD2	TRBV27	TRBJ2-1	CASSLLASGYNEQFF
TRBD2	TRBV7-3	TRBJ2-5	CASSLTGLGQETQYF
NA	TRBV27	TRBJ2-1	CASSSTLGEFF
NA	TRBV30	TRBJ1-5	CAWSVAVSGHGNQPQHF
TRBD2	TRBV11-2	TRBJ2-7	CASSVGGWEGTLEQYF
TRBD1	TRBV4-1	TRBJ1-1	CASSQEFGQGKGTEAFF
NA	TRBV10-3	TRBJ2-2	CAISEGQLNTGELFF
NA	TRBV6-5	TRBJ1-1	CASSYQSGGEAFF
NA	TRBV11-2	TRBJ2-1	CASSLDRAEQFF
NA	TRBV28	TRBJ1-3	CLVKKSLFGNTIYF
NA	TRBV28	TRBJ2-1	CASRGRSYNEQFF
NA	TRBV6-5	TRBJ2-1	CASTWSDSYNEQFF
TRBD2	TRBV15	TRBJ2-3	CATSEGGSTDTQYF
TRBD1	TRBV30	TRBJ1-3	CAWSVARAGTEVGNTIYF
TRBD2	TRBV5-1	TRBJ2-3	CASSLAASGGTDTQYF
TRBD2	TRBV14	TRBJ2-5	CASSQGLAGGRETQYF
TRBD2	TRBV11-2	TRBJ2-5	CASSSLAGVGTQYF
NA	TRBV15	TRBJ1-6	CATSRQGDNSPLHF
TRBD1	TRBV13	TRBJ1-3	CASSLGQGAGNTIYF
NA	TRBV6-5	TRBJ1-5	CASRDRTGGNQPQHF
NA	TRBV7-9	TRBJ2-7	CASSFGGGYEQYF
TRBD2	TRBV5-4	TRBJ2-3	CASSSGLAGGGDTQYF
NA	TRBV7-2	TRBJ2-7	CASSLIVPEQYF
NA	TRBV7-9	TRBJ2-2	CASSSDTGELFF
TRBD2	TRBV3-1/TRBV3-2	TRBJ2-7	CASSLQREPSYEQYF
NA	TRBV28	TRBJ1-1	CASSTPPRGTEAFF